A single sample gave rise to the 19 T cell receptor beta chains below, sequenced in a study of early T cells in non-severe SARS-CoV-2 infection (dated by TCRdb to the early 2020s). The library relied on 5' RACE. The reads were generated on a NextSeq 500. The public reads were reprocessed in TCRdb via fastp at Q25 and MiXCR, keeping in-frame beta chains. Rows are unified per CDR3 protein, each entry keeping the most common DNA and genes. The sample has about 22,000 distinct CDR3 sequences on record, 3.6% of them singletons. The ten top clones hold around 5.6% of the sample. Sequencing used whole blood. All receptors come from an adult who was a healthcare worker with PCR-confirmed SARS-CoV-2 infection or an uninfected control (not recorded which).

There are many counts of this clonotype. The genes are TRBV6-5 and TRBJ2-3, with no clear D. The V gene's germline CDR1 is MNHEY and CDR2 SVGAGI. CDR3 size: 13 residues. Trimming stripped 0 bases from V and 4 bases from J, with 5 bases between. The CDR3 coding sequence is TGTGCCAGCAGTTACTCGAGGTCAGATACGCAGTATTTT. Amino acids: CASSYSRSDTQYF.

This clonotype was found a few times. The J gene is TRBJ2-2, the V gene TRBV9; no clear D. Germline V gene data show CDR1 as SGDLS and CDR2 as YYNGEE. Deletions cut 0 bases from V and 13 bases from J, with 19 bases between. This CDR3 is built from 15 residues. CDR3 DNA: TGTGCCAGCAGCGTAGACGGCGGTATAAGGACCCGGCTGTTTTTT. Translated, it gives CASSVDGGIRTRLFF.

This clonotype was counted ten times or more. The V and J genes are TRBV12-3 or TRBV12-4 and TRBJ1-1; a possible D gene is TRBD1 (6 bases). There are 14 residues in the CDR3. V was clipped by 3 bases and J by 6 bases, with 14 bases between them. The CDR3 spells CASSFRAEGAEAFF. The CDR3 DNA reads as TGTGCCAGCAGTTTCCGGGCGGAGGGGGCTGAAGCTTTCTTT.

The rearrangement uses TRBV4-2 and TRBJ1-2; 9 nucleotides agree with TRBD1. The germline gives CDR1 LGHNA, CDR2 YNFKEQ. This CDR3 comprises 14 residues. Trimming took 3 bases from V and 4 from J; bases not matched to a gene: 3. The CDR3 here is CASSHDRGAYGYTF. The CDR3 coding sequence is TGTGCCAGCAGCCATGACAGGGGGGCCTATGGCTACACCTTC.

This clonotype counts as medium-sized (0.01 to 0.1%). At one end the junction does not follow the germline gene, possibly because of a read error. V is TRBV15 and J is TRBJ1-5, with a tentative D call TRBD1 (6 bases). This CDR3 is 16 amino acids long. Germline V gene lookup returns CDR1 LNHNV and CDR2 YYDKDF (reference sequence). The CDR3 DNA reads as TGTGCCACCAGCAGAGATCTTGGGGGGGCAGACACCCCGCCGACTTTT. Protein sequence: CATSRDLGGADTPPTF.

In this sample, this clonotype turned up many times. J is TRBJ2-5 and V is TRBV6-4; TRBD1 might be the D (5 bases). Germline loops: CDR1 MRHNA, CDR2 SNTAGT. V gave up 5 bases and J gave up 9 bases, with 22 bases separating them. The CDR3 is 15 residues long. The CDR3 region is CASSQTAEGWKPQYF. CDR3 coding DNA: TGTGCCAGCAGTCAGACAGCCGAAGGCTGGAAACCCCAGTACTTC.

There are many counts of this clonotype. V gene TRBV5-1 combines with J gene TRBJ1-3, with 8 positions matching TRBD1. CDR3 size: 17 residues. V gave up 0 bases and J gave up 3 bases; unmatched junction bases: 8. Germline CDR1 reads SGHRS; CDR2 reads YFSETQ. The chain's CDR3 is CASSLAGGQGHGNTIYF. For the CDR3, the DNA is TGCGCCAGCAGCTTGGCCGGAGGACAGGGACATGGAAACACCATATATTTT.

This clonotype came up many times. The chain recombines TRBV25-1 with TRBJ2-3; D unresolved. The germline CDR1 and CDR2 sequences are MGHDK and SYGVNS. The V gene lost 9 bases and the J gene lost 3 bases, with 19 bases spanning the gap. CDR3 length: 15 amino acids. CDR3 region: CASHPGRLVTDTQYF. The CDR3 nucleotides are TGTGCCAGTCACCCGGGCCGGCTTGTGACAGATACGCAGTATTTT.

The CDR3 DNA sequence: TGTGCCAGCAGCTTAGAATCGGGGGGGAGGAGCACTGAAGCTTTCTTT. This sequence encodes CASSLESGGRSTEAFF. The J gene is TRBJ1-1, the V gene TRBV7-2, with a weak D call TRBD1 (5 bases). Germline values: CDR1 SGHTA, CDR2 FQGNSA. The CDR3 runs 16 residues. Trimming shortened V by 1 base and J by 4 bases, and 16 bases separated the two germline ends.

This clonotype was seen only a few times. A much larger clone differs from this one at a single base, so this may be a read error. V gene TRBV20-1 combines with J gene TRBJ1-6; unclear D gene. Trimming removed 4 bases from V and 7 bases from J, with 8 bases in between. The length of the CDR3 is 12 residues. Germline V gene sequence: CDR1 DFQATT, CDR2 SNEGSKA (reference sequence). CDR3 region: CSAIPRNSPLHF. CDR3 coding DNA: TGCAGTGCTATACCAAGGAATTCACCCCTCCACTTT.

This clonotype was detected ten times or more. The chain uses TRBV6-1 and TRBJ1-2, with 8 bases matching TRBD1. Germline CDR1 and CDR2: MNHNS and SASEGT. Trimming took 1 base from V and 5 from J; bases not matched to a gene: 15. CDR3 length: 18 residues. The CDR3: CASSEGTGQGVLRYGYTF. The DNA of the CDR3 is TGTGCCAGCAGTGAAGGAACCGGACAGGGAGTCCTTAGGTATGGCTACACCTTC.

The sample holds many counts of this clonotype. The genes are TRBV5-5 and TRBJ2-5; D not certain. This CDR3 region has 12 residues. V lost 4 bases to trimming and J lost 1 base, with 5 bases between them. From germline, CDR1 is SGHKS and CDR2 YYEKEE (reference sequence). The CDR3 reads CASSSLQETQYF. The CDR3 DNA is TGTGCCAGCAGCAGTCTCCAAGAGACCCAGTACTTC.

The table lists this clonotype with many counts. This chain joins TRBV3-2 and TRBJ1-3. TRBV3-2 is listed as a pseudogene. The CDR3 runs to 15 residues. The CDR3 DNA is TGTGCCAGCAGCCAAGACGATCTGGGGGGAAACACCATATATTTT. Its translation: CASSQDDLGGNTIYF.

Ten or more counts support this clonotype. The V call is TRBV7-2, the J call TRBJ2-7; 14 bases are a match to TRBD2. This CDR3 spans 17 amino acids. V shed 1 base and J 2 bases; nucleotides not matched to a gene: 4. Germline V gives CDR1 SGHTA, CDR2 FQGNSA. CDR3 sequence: CASSLGTSGRIAYEQYF. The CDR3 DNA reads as TGTGCCAGCAGCTTAGGGACTAGCGGGAGGATCGCCTACGAGCAGTACTTC.

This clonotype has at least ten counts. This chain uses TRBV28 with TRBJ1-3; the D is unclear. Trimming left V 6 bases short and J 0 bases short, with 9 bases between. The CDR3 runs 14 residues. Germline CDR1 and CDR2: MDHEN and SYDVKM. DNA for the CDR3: TGTGCCAGCAGCCCGGCCAGCTCTGGAAACACCATATATTTT. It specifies CASSPASSGNTIYF.

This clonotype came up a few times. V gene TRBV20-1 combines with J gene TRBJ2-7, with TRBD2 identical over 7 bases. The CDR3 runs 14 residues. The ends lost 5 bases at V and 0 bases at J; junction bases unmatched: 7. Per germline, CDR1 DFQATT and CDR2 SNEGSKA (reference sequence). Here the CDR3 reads CSAPPSGPSYEQYF. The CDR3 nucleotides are TGCAGTGCTCCACCTAGCGGTCCCTCCTACGAGCAGTACTTC.

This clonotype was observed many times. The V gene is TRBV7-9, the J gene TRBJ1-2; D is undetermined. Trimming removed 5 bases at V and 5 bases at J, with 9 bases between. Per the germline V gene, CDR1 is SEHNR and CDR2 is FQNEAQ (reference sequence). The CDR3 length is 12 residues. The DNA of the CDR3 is TGTGCCAGCAGCGCTAGCTTGTATGGCTACACCTTC. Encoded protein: CASSASLYGYTF.

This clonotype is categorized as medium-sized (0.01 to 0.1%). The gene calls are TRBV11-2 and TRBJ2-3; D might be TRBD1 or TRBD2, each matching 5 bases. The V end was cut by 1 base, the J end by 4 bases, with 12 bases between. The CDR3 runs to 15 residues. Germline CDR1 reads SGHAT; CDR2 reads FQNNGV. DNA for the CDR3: TGTGCCAGCAGCTTAGTTCAGGGACCGCCAGATACGCAGTATTTT. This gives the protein CASSLVQGPPDTQYF.

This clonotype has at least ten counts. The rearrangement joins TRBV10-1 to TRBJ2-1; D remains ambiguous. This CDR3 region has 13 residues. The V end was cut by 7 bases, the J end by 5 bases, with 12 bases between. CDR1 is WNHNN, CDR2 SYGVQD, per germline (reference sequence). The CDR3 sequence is CASTTGRDNEQFF. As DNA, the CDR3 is TGCGCCAGCACCACGGGCCGGGACAATGAGCAGTTCTTC.